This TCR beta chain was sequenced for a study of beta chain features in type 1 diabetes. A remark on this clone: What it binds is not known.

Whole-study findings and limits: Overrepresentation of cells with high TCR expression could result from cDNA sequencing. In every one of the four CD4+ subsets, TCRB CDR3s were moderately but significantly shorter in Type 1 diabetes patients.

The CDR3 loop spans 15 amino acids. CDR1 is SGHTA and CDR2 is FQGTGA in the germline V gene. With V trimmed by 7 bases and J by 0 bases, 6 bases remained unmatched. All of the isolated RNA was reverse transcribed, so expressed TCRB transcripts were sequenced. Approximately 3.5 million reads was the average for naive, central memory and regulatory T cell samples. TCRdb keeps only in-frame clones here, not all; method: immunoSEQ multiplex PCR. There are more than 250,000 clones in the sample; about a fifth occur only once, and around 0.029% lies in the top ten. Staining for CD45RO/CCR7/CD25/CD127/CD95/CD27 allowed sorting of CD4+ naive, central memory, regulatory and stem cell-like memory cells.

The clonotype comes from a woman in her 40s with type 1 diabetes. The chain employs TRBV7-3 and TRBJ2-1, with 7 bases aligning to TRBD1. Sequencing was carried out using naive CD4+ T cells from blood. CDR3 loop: CASTLGGSSYNEQFF. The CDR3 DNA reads TGTGCCAGCACCCTAGGGGGCAGCTCCTACAATGAGCAGTTCTTC.